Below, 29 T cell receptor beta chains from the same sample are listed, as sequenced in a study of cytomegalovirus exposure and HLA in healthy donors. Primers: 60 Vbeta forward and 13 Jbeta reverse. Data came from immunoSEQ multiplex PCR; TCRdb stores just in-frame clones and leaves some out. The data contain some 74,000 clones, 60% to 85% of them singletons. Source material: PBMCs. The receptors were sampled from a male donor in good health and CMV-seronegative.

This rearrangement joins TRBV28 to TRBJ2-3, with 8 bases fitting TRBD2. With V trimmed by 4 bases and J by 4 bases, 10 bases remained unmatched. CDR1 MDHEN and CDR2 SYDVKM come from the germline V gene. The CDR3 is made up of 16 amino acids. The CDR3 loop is CASSSLGREDPDTQYF. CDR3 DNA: TGTGCCAGCAGTTCCCTCGGGAGGGAAGATCCAGATACGCAGTATTTT.

CDR3 in amino acids: CASTTKWGVDTEAFF. In nucleotides, the CDR3 is TGTGCCAGCACCACCAAATGGGGGGTGGACACTGAAGCTTTCTTT. This chain connects TRBV11-2 to TRBJ1-1, with a possible D match to TRBD1 (5 bases). Germline V lookup: CDR1 SGHAT, CDR2 FQNNGV. Trimming took off 7 bases at V and 3 bases at J, with 18 bases between the two ends. The CDR3 has 15 amino acids.

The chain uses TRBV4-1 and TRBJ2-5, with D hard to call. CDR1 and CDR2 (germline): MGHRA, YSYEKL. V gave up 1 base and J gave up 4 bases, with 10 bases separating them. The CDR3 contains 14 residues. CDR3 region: CASSQVAQLETQYF. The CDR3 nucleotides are TGCGCCAGCAGCCAAGTAGCCCAGCTAGAGACCCAGTACTTC.

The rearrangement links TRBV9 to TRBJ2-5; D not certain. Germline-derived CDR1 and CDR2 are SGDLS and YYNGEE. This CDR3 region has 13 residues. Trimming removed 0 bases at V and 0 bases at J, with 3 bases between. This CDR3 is CASSVGNQETQYF. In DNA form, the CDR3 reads TGTGCCAGCAGCGTAGGTAACCAAGAGACCCAGTACTTC. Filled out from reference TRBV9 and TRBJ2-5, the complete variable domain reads DSGVTQTPKHLITATGQRVTLRCSPRSGDLSVYWYQQSLDQGLQFLIQYYNGEERAKGNILERFSAQQFPDLHSELNLSSLELGDSALYFCASSVGNQETQYFGPGTRLLVL.

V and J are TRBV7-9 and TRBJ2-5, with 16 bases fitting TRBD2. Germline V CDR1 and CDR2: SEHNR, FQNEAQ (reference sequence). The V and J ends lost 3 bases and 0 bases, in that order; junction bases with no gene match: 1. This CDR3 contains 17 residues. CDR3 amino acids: CASSLGLAGGNQETQYF. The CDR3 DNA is TGTGCCAGCAGCTTGGGACTAGCGGGAGGGAACCAAGAGACCCAGTACTTC. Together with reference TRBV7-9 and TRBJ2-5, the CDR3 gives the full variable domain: DTGVSQNPRHKITKRGQNVTFRCDPISEHNRLYWYRQTLGQGPEFLTYFQNEAQLEKSRLLSDRFSAERPKGSFSTLEIQRTEQGDSAMYLCASSLGLAGGNQETQYFGPGTRLLVL.

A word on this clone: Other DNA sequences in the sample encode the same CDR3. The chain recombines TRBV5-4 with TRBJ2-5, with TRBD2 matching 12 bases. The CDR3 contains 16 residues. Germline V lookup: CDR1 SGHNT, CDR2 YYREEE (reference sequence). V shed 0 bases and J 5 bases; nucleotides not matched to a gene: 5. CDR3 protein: CASSLGLAGAQETQYF. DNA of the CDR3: TGTGCCAGCAGCTTGGGACTAGCGGGAGCCCAGGAGACCCAGTACTTC.

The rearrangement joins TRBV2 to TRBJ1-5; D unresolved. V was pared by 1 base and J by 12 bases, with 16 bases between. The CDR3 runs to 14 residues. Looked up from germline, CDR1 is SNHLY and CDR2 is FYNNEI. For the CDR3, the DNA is TGTGCCAGCAGTGAAGGGCCAGCTAGTACGGTCCAGCATTTT. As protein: CASSEGPASTVQHF.

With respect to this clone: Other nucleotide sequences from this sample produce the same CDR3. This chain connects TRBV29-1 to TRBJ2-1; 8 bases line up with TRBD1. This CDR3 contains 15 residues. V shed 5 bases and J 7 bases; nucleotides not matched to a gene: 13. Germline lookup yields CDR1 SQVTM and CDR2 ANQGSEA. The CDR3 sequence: CSVQRGQGARNEQFF. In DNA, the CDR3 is TGCAGCGTTCAAAGGGGGCAGGGGGCACGAAATGAGCAGTTCTTC.

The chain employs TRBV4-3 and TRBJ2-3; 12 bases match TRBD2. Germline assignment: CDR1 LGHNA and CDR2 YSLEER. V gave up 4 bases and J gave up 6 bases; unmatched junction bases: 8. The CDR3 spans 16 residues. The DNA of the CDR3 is TGCGCCAGCAGCCGATATACTAGCGGGGGGCCTGATACGCAGTATTTT. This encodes CASSRYTSGGPDTQYF.

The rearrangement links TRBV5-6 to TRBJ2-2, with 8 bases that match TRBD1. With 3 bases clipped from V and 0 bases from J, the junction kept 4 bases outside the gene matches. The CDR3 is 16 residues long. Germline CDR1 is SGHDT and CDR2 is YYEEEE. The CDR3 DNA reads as TGTGCCAGCAGCTACACAGGGGGGACGAACACCGGGGAGCTGTTTTTT. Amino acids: CASSYTGGTNTGELFF.

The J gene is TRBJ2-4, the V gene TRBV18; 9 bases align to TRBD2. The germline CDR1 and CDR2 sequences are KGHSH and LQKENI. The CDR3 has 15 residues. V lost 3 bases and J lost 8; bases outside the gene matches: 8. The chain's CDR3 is CASSPQLAGSDIQYF. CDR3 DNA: TGTGCCAGCTCACCCCAGCTAGCGGGATCAGACATTCAGTACTTC. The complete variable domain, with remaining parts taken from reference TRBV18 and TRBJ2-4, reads NAGVMQNPRHLVRRRGQEARLRCSPMKGHSHVYWYRQLPEEGLKFMVYLQKENIIDESGMPKERFSAEFPKEGPSILRIQQVVRGDSAAYFCASSPQLAGSDIQYFGAGTRLSVL.

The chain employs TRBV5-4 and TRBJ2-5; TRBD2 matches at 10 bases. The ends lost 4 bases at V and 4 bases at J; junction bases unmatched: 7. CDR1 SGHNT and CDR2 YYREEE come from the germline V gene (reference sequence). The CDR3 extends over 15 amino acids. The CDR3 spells CASSHRVAGGETQYF. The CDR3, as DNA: TGTGCCAGCAGCCACCGGGTAGCGGGGGGAGAGACCCAGTACTTC.

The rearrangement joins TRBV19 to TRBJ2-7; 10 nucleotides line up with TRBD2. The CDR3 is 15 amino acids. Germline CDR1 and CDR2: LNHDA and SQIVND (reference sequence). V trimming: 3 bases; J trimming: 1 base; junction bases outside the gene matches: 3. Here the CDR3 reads CASSMGLARSYEQYF. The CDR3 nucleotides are TGTGCCAGTAGTATGGGACTAGCGAGATCCTACGAGCAGTACTTC.

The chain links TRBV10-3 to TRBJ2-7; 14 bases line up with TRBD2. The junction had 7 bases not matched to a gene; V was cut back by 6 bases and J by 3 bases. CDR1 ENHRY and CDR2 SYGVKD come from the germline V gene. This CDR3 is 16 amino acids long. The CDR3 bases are TGTGCCATCAGCGCCGGGACTAGCGGGAGCTTCTACGAGCAGTACTTC. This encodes CAISAGTSGSFYEQYF.

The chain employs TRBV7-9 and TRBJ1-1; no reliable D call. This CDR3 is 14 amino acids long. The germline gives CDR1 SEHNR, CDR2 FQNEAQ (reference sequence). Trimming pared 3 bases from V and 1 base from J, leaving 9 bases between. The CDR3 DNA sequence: TGTGCCAGCAGCTTGTCGGGAGGGAACACTGAAGCTTTCTTT. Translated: CASSLSGGNTEAFF.

CDR3 residues: CASSRGTAEEQFF. DNA of the CDR3: TGTGCCAGCAGCCGCGGGACAGCCGAAGAGCAGTTCTTC. V is TRBV5-4 and J is TRBJ2-1, with a possible D match to TRBD1 (7 bases). V was pared by 4 bases and J by 10 bases, with 15 bases between. Germline V gene lookup returns CDR1 SGHNT and CDR2 YYREEE (reference sequence). CDR3 size: 13 residues.

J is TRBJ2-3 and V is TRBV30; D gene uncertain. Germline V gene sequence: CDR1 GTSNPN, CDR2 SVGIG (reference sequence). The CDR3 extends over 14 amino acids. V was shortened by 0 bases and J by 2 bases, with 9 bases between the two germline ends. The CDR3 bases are TGTGCCTGGAGTGTAGGCGGTATCACAGATACGCAGTATTTT. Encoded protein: CAWSVGGITDTQYF.

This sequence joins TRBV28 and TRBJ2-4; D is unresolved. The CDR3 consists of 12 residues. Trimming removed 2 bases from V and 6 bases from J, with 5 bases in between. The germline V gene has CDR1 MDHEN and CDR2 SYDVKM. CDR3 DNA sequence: TGTGCCAGCAGTTTAATGAGAAACATTCAGTACTTC. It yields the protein CASSLMRNIQYF.

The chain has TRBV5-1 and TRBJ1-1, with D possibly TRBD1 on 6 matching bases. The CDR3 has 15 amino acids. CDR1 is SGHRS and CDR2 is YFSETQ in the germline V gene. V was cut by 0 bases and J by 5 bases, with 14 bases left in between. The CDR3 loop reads CASSLDITGKTEAFF. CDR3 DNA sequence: TGCGCCAGCAGCTTGGATATAACAGGGAAAACTGAAGCTTTCTTT.

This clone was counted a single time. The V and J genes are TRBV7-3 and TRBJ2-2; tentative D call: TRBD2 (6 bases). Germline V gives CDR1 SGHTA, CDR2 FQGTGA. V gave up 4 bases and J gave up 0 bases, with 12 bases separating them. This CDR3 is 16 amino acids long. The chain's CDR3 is CASSSPGGTNTGELFF. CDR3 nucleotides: TGTGCCAGCAGCTCCCCCGGGGGAACGAACACCGGGGAGCTGTTTTTT.

In DNA, the CDR3 is TGTGCCAGCAGTAGGCCAGGGCTCTCCTACGAGCAGTACTTC. This codes for CASSRPGLSYEQYF. The chain recombines TRBV28 with TRBJ2-7; a weak D match, TRBD1 (5 bases). Germline CDR1 MDHEN, CDR2 SYDVKM. This CDR3 is built from 14 residues. The ends were cut back, 5 bases at V and 0 bases at J, with 11 bases in the middle. Full variable domain (outside the CDR3, taken from reference TRBV28 and TRBJ2-7): DVKVTQSSRYLVKRTGEKVFLECVQDMDHENMFWYRQDPGLGLRLIYFSYDVKMKEKGDIPEGYSVSREKKERFSLILESASTNQTSMYLCASSRPGLSYEQYFGPGTRLTVT.

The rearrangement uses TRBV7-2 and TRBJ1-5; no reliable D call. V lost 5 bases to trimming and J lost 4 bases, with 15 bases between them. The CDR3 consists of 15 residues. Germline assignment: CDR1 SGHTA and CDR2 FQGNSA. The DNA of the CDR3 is TGTGCCAGCAGCATCCTTTCGGGTCCGAATCAGCCCCAGCATTTT. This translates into CASSILSGPNQPQHF.

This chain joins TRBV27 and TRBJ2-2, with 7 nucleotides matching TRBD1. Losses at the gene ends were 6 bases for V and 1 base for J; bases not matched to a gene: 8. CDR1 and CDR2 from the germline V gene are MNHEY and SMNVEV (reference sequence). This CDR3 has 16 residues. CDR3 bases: TGTGCCAGCAGCCTCATGACAGGGCGGAACACCGGGGAGCTGTTTTTT. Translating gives CASSLMTGRNTGELFF.

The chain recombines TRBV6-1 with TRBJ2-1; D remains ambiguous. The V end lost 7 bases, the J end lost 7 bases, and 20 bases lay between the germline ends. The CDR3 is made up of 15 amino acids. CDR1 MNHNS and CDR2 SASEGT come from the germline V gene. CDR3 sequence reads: CASIPPFPTLNEQFF. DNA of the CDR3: TGTGCCAGCATCCCCCCCTTCCCGACACTTAATGAGCAGTTCTTC.

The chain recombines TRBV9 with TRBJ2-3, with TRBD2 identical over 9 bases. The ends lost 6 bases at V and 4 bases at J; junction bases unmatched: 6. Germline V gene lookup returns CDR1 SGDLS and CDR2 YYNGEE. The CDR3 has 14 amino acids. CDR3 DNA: TGTGCCAGCACTCGCGGGGGGGCCGCAGATACGCAGTATTTT. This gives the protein CASTRGGAADTQYF.

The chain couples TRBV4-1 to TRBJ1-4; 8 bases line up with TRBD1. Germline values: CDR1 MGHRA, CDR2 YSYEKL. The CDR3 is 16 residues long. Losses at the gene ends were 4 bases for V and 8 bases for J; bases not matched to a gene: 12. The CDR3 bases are TGCGCCAGCAGCCCCCGATCAAGGACAGGGCCCGAAAAACTGTTTTTT. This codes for CASSPRSRTGPEKLFF.

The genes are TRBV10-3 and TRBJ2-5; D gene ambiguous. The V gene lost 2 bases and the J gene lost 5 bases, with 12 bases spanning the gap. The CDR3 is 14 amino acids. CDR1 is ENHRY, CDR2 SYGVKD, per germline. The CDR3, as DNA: TGTGCCATCAGTGAGCTGGCGGAACGGGAGACCCAGTACTTC. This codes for CAISELAERETQYF.

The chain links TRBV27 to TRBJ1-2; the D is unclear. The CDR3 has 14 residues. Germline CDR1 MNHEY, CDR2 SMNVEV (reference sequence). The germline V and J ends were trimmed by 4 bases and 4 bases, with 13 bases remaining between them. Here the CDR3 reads CASSSSGSPYGYTF. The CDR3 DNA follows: TGTGCCAGCAGTTCCTCGGGATCTCCCTATGGCTACACCTTC.

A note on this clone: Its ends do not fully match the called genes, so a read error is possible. The CDR3 reads CGTGELNQPQNF. The CDR3 DNA is TGTGGGACGGGGGAGCTCAATCAGCCCCAGAATTTT. The rearrangement joins TRBV28 to TRBJ1-5, with TRBD1 as a possible D gene (5 bases). The CDR3 is 12 residues long. Germline values: CDR1 MDHEN, CDR2 SYDVKM.